This T cell receptor beta chain is from a study of cytomegalovirus exposure and HLA in healthy donors. Turning to the study itself: The study's early data release held tens of millions of unique TCRs from HLA-typed donors. Membership in the Caucasian-associated ancestry cluster was found for about 84% of approximately 400 genotyped donors. Study-level findings and limits: Being productive about 87% or about 30% of the time was typical of most TCR beta V segments in an earlier analysis.

The germline V gene encodes CDR1 MNHEY and CDR2 SMNVEV (reference sequence). The ends were cut back, 8 bases at V and 6 bases at J, with 14 bases in the middle. CDR3 size: 13 residues. PCR involved 60 Vbeta and 13 Jbeta primers. Original data processing: Per a later analysis, the number of unique TCR beta chains was around 80 million, of which 10 million to 11 million were shared. Assay used: immunoSEQ multiplex PCR; TCRdb lists only in-frame clones, some missing. V and J calls and clone size are as listed in that table; D and trimming were resolved from the DNA. This sample yields 150,000 to 200,000 clones, of which 70% to 85% are seen a single time; 3.4% belongs to the top ten. For this clone: Its target is unknown.

This rearrangement joins TRBV27 to TRBJ2-1, with D perhaps TRBD2 (6 bases). The sample comprised PBMCs. The sequence came from a man aged 35 to 55 in good health and CMV-seropositive. CDR3 loop: CASVGGRGNEQFF. CDR3 DNA sequence: TGTGCCAGCGTGGGGGGAAGGGGCAATGAGCAGTTCTTC.